The source of this T cell receptor beta chain is a study of T cells after yellow fever vaccination. Trimming took 2 bases from V and 0 from J, leaving 10 bases between them. There are 15 residues in the CDR3. Germline V lookup: CDR1 SNHLY, CDR2 FYNNEI. The study, taken as a whole, reports: Weaker overall, the secondary response nonetheless peaked faster (day 5 versus 15).

This clonotype has a handful of counts. Its antigen is undetermined. Template switching by 5'RACE produced TCR cDNA, adding a universal primer site and UMIs. TCRdb redid the calling of the 5' RACE reads with MiXCR, one entry per CDR3 protein. This table holds roughly 520,000 distinct CDR3 sequences, just over 20% found once. The gene calls are TRBV2 and TRBJ1-2; tentatively, D is TRBD1 (6 bases). The sequence was obtained from a man aged 18-30 years who received the YFV17D yellow fever vaccine. The sequences come from PBMCs, collected roughly 20 days after the first yellow fever vaccination. The CDR3 spells CASSEKTGTNYGYTF. In DNA form, the CDR3 reads TGTGCCAGCAGTGAAAAGACAGGAACTAACTATGGCTACACCTTC. The full variable domain, its missing parts supplied by reference TRBV2 and TRBJ1-2, is EPEVTQTPSHQVTQMGQEVILRCVPISNHLYFYWYRQILGQKVEFLVSFYNNEISEKSEIFDDQFSVERPDGSNFTLKIRSTKLEDSAMYFCASSEKTGTNYGYTFGSGTRLTVV.